This TCR beta chain was observed in a study of cytotoxic CD8 clonotypes in ibrutinib-treated CLL. Looking at the study overall: There were, on average, around 260,000 productive templates and some 90,000 productive rearrangements per sample.

Clones were read by immunoSEQ multiplex PCR, and TCRdb kept only the in-frame ones, dropping some. The sample lists around 310,000 clones; around four fifths were seen once. About this clone itself: The antigen is unknown.

The CDR3 consists of 14 residues. With 5 bases clipped from V and 4 bases from J, the junction kept 7 bases outside the gene matches. Per the germline V gene, CDR1 is SEHNR and CDR2 is FQNEAQ (reference sequence). Whole-study findings and limits: Private clonotypes, not public ones, expanded at ibrutinib response.

The rearrangement links TRBV7-9 to TRBJ1-2; TRBD1 aligns across 7 bases. Specimen: PBMCs, collected before ibrutinib treatment. This TCR was recovered from a human donor with chronic lymphocytic leukemia. The CDR3 spells CASSPGQTFYGYTF. The CDR3 nucleotides are TGTGCCAGCAGCCCGGGACAGACTTTCTATGGCTACACCTTC. Drawing the rest from reference TRBV7-9 and TRBJ1-2, the complete variable domain is DTGVSQNPRHKITKRGQNVTFRCDPISEHNRLYWYRQTLGQGPEFLTYFQNEAQLEKSRLLSDRFSAERPKGSFSTLEIQRTEQGDSAMYLCASSPGQTFYGYTFGSGTRLTVV.